Listed here are 6 T cell receptor beta chains from one sample, sequenced in a study of blood T cell repertoires in COVID-19. This table comes from immunoSEQ multiplex PCR, and its TCRdb copy is limited to in-frame clones, with some not included. Among tens of thousands of clones listed, 82% were seen once. Sequences were obtained from peripheral blood. The receptors shown here come from an older woman with acute or convalescent COVID-19.

This clone was recorded a few times. The V and J genes are TRBV7-9 and TRBJ1-1; D gene ambiguous. Trimming took 3 bases from V and 1 from J, leaving 9 bases between them. This CDR3 contains 14 residues. CDR1 SEHNR and CDR2 FQNEAQ come from the germline V gene (reference sequence). CDR3 loop: CASSLGGWNTEAFF. The CDR3 DNA reads TGTGCCAGCAGCTTGGGAGGCTGGAACACTGAAGCTTTCTTT.

The V and J genes are TRBV4-2 and TRBJ2-2; D call uncertain. CDR3 length equals 13 residues. From germline, CDR1 is LGHNA and CDR2 YNFKEQ. V was shortened by 2 bases and J by 8 bases, with 9 bases between the two germline ends. The CDR3 region has the DNA TGTGCCAGCAGCCAATCTTCAGGAGGGGAGCTGTTTTTT. This codes for CASSQSSGGELFF.

DNA of the CDR3: TGTGCCAGTAACCCAGGGGTAACTAGCACAGATACGCAGTATTTT. This gives the protein CASNPGVTSTDTQYF. The chain is built from TRBV19 and TRBJ2-3, with a weak D call TRBD1 (6 bases). The ends were cut back, 7 bases at V and 0 bases at J, with 14 bases in the middle. The CDR3 totals 15 residues. Germline CDR1 and CDR2: LNHDA and SQIVND (reference sequence).

This sequence joins TRBV14 and TRBJ2-3, with 8 bases fitting TRBD2. The CDR3 has 16 residues. V was pared by 7 bases and J by 4 bases, with 13 bases of the junction left unmatched. The germline V gene encodes CDR1 SGHDN and CDR2 FVKESK. This CDR3 reads CASTPYRGGPADTQYF. The CDR3 nucleotides are TGTGCCAGCACCCCCTACCGGGGGGGCCCGGCAGATACGCAGTATTTT.

The chain links TRBV7-9 to TRBJ2-2; TRBD2 aligns across 9 bases. The CDR3 is made up of 15 amino acids. Germline values: CDR1 SEHNR, CDR2 FQNEAQ (reference sequence). V lost 3 bases and J lost 5; bases outside the gene matches: 4. In DNA form, the CDR3 reads TGTGCCAGCAGCTTCGCGGGGGGGCGGACCGGGGAGCTGTTTTTT. Translating it yields CASSFAGGRTGELFF.

This clone has a single count. This sequence joins TRBV6-5 and TRBJ2-7, with 7 bases aligning to TRBD2. CDR1 and CDR2 (germline): MNHEY, SVGAGI. The length of the CDR3 is 15 residues. V was pared by 5 bases and J by 2 bases, with 9 bases of the junction left unmatched. CDR3 amino acids: CASSRTSIGPYEQYF. CDR3 DNA: TGTGCCAGCAGTCGGACTAGTATTGGCCCCTACGAGCAGTACTTC.